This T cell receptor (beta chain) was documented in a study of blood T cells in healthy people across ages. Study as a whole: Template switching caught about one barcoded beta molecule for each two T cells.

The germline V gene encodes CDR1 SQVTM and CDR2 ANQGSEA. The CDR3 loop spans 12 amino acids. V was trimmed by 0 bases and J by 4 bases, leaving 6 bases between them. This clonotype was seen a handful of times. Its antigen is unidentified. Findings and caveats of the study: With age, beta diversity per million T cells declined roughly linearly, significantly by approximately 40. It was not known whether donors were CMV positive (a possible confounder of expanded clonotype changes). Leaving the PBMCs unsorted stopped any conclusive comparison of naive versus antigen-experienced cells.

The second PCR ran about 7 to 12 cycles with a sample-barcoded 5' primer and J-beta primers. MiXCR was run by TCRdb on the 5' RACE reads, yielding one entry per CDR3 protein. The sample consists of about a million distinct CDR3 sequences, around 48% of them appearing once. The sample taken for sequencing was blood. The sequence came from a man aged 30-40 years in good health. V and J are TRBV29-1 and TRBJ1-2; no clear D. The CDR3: CSVEELGYGYTF. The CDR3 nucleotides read TGCAGCGTTGAAGAATTAGGCTATGGCTACACCTTC. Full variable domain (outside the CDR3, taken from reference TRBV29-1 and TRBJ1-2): SAVISQKPSRDICQRGTSLTIQCQVDSQVTMMFWYRQQPGQSLTLIATANQGSEATYESGFVIDKFPISRPNLTFSTLTVSNMSPEDSSIYLCSVEELGYGYTFGSGTRLTVV.